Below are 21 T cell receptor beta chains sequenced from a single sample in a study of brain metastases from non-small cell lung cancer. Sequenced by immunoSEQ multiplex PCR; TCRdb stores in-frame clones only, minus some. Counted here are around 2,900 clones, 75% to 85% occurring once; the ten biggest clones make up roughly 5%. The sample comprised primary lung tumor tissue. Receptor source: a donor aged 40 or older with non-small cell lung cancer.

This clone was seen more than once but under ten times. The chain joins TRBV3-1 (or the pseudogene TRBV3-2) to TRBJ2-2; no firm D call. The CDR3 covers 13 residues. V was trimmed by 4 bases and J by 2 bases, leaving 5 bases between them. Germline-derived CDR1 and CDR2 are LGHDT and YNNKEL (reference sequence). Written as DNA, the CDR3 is TGTGCCAGCAGCCCTGGAAACACCGGGGAGCTGTTTTTT. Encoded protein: CASSPGNTGELFF.

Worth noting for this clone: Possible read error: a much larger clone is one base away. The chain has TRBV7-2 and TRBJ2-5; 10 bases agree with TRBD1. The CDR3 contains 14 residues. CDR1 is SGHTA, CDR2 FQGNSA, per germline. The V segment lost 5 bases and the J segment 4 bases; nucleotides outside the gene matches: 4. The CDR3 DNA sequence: TGTGCCAGCAGCCGGGACAGGGGCGGAGAGACCCAGTACTTC. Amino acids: CASSRDRGGETQYF.

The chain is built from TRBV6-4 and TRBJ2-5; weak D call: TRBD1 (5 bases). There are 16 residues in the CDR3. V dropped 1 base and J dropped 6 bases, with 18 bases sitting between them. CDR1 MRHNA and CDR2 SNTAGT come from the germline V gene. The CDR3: CASSDFQGSGEKTQYF. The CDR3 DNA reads TGTGCCAGCAGTGACTTCCAGGGTTCGGGCGAAAAGACCCAGTACTTC.

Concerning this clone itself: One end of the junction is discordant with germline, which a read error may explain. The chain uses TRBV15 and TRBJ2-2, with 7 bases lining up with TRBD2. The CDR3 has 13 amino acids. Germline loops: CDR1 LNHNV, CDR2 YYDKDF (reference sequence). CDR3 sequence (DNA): TGTGCCACCAGCAGAGAAGTGAGCGGGGAGCTATTTTTT. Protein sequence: CATSREVSGELFF.

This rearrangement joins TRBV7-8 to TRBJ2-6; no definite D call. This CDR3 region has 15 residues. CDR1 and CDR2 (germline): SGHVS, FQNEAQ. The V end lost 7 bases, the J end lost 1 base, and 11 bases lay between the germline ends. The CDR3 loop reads CASTSWVSGANVLTF. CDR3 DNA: TGTGCCAGCACCTCTTGGGTGTCTGGGGCCAACGTCCTGACTTTC.

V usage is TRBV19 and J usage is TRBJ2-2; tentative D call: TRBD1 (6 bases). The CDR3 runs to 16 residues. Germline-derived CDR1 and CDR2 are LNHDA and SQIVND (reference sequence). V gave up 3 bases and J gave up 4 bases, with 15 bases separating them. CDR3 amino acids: CASSINPRTVTGELFF. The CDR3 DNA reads TGTGCCAGTAGTATTAACCCCAGGACAGTCACCGGGGAGCTGTTTTTT.

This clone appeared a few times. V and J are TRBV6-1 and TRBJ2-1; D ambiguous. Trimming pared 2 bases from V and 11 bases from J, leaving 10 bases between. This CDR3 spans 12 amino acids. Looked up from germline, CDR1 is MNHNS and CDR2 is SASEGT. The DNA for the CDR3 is TGTGCCAGCAGTGAATATGTGACCCAGCAGTTCTTC. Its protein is CASSEYVTQQFF.

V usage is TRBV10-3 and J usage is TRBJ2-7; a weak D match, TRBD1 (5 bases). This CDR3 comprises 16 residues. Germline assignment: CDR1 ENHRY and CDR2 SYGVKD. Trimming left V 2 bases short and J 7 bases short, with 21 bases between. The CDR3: CAISEVGQGSSGEQYF. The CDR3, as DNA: TGTGCCATCAGTGAGGTAGGACAAGGAAGCTCAGGGGAGCAGTACTTC.

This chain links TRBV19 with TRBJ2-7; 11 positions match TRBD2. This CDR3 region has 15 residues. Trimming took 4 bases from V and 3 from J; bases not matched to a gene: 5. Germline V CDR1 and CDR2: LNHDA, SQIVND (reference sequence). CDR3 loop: CASSKKTSGNYEQYF. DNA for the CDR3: TGTGCCAGTAGTAAAAAGACTAGCGGGAACTACGAGCAGTACTTC.

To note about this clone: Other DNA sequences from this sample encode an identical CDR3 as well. CDR3 DNA sequence: TGCGCCAGCAGCTTACAGGCTACGGGAATGGGTGAGCAGTTCTTC. Its protein is CASSLQATGMGEQFF. The chain has TRBV5-1 and TRBJ2-1; D possibly matches TRBD1 or TRBD2 (5 bases each). CDR3 length: 15 amino acids. Germline V lookup: CDR1 SGHRS, CDR2 YFSETQ. V was trimmed by 2 bases and J by 9 bases, leaving 18 bases between them.

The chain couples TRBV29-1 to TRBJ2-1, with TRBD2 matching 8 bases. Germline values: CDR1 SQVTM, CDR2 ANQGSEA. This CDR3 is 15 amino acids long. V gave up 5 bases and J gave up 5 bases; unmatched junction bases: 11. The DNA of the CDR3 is TGCAGCGTTCATTCAGCGGGAGTTTTAAACAATGAGCAGTTCTTC. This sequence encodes CSVHSAGVLNNEQFF.

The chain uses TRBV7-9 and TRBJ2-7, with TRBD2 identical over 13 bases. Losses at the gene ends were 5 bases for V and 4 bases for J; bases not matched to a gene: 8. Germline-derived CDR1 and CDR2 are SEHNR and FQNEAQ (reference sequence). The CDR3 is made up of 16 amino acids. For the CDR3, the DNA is TGTGCCAGCAGCGCCCGGACTAGCGGGGGACAGTACGAGCAGTACTTC. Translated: CASSARTSGGQYEQYF.

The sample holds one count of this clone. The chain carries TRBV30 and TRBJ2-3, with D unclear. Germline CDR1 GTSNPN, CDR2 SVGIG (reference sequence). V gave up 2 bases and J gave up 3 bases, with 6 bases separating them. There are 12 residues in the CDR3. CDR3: CAWSHKTDTQYF. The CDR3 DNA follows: TGTGCCTGGAGTCACAAGACAGATACGCAGTATTTT.

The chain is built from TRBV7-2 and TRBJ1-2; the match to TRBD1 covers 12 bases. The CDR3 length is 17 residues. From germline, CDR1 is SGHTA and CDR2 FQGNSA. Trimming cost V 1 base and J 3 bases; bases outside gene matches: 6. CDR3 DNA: TGTGCCAGCAGCTTAGATCCGGGACAGGGGGCCGACTATGGCTACACCTTC. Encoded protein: CASSLDPGQGADYGYTF.

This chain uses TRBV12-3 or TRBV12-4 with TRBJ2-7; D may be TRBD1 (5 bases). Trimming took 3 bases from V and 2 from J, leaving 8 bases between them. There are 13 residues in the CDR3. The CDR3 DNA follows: TGTGCCAGCAGTTTTCAGGGAACCTACGAGCAGTACTTC. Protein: CASSFQGTYEQYF.

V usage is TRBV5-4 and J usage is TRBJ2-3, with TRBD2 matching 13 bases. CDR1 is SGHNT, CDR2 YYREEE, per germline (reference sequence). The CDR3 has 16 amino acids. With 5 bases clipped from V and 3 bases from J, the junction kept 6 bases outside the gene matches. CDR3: CASRLWGLAGTDTQYF. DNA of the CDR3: TGTGCCAGCAGATTATGGGGACTAGCGGGAACAGATACGCAGTATTTT.

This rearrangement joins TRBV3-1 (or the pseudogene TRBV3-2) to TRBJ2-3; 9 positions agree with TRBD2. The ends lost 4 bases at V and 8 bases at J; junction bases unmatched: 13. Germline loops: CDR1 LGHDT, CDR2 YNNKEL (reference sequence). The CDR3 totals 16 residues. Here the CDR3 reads CASSPSGGRAEGTQYF. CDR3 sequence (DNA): TGTGCCAGCAGCCCCTCTGGCGGGAGGGCCGAAGGTACGCAGTATTTT.

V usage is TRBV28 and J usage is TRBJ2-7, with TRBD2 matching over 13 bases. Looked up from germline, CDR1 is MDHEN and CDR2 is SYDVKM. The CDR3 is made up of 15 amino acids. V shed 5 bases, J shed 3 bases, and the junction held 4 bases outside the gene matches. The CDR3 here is CASSLGTSGNYEQYF. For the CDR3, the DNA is TGTGCCAGCAGTCTAGGGACTAGCGGGAACTACGAGCAGTACTTC.

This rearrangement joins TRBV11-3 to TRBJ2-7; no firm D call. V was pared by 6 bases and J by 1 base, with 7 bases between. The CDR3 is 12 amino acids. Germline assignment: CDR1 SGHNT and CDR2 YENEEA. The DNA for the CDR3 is TGTGCCAGCAGTCCTTGTTCCTACGAGCAGTACTTC. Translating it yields CASSPCSYEQYF. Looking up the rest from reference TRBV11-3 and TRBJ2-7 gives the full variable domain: EAGVVQSPRYKIIEKKQPVAFWCNPISGHNTLYWYLQNLGQGPELLIRYENEEAVDDSQLPKDRFSAERLKGVDSTLKIQPAELGDSAVYLCASSPCSYEQYFGPGTRLTVT.

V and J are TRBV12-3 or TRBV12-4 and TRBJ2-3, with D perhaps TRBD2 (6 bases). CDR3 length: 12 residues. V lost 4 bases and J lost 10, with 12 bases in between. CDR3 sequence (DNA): TGTGCCAGCAGTTCATCCGGGGGTGCGCAGTATTTT. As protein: CASSSSGGAQYF.

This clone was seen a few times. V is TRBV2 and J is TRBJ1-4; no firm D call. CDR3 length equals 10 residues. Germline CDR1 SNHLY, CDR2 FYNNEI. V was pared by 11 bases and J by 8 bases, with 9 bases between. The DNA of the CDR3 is TGTGCCCCCAGAGGGGAAAAACTGTTTTTT. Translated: CAPRGEKLFF.